This is a list of T cell receptor beta chains from one sample in a study of blood T cell repertoires in COVID-19. Repertoires were generated with immunoSEQ multiplex PCR, while TCRdb's copy carries only in-frame clones and drops some. The sample includes approximately 76,000 clones, roughly 85% of them seen just once. Sequencing used peripheral blood. The receptors were gathered from a young man with acute or convalescent COVID-19. The conserved cysteine and the conserved F or W are not part of the CDR3 here.

V gene: TRBV30; J gene: TRBJ1-2; CDR3 protein: AWTIDRARGYT
V gene: TRBV2; J gene: TRBJ2-3; CDR3 protein: ASSVPSGRADTQY
V gene: TRBV10-3; J gene: TRBJ1-2; CDR3 protein: ASRAGQGFRYT
V gene: TRBV9; J gene: TRBJ1-1; CDR3 protein: ASSVGSGQEGLKAF
V gene: TRBV19; J gene: TRBJ2-1; CDR3 protein: ASSPGGLYNEQF
V gene: TRBV7-9; J gene: TRBJ2-7; CDR3 protein: ASSRDTYEQY
V gene: TRBV6-5; J gene: TRBJ1-2; CDR3 protein: ASSLTGVYGYT
V gene: TRBV7-8; J gene: TRBJ2-3; CDR3 protein: ASSPRVFGTDTQY
V gene: TRBV19; J gene: TRBJ2-1; CDR3 protein: ASSPGGSGRLEQF
V gene: TRBV7-6; J gene: TRBJ2-3; CDR3 protein: ASSSLTGVGDTQY
V gene: TRBV5-1; J gene: TRBJ2-7; CDR3 protein: ASSLSEGTGYEQY
V gene: TRBV4-1; J gene: TRBJ1-1; CDR3 protein: ASSQVRGGTVNTEAF
V gene: TRBV27; J gene: TRBJ2-3; CDR3 protein: ASGPQGRNTQY
V gene: TRBV28; J gene: TRBJ2-2; CDR3 protein: ATSHDGELF
V gene: TRBV18; J gene: TRBJ1-5; CDR3 protein: ASSLDRGGGQPQH
V gene: TRBV6-5; J gene: TRBJ1-5; CDR3 protein: ATIDRASNQPQH
V gene: TRBV6-5; J gene: TRBJ2-2; CDR3 protein: ASSYSRSDTGELF
V gene: TRBV7-2; J gene: TRBJ2-1; CDR3 protein: ASSPFIAGGGSYNEQF
V gene: TRBV9; J gene: TRBJ2-3; CDR3 protein: ASSVEASGAADTQY
V gene: TRBV28; J gene: TRBJ2-2; CDR3 protein: ASSYAGNTGELF
V gene: TRBV24-1; J gene: TRBJ2-5; CDR3 protein: ATSDTQGIQETQY
V gene: TRBV27; J gene: TRBJ1-5; CDR3 protein: ASSLGGFANQPQH
V gene: TRBV19; J gene: TRBJ2-1; CDR3 protein: ASSMGRSSYNEQF
V gene: TRBV6-1; J gene: TRBJ1-6; CDR3 protein: ASSEEEGGGSPLH
V gene: TRBV18; J gene: TRBJ2-2; CDR3 protein: ASSPPSGAYTGELF
V gene: TRBV5-1; J gene: TRBJ1-6; CDR3 protein: ASSLTDYNSPLH
V gene: TRBV6-4; J gene: TRBJ2-2; CDR3 protein: ASSGGSGNTGELF
V gene: TRBV7-9; J gene: TRBJ1-1; CDR3 protein: ASSFSGVATEAF
V gene: TRBV7-9; J gene: TRBJ1-5; CDR3 protein: ASSRQLTEENQPQH
V gene: TRBV11-2; J gene: TRBJ2-1; CDR3 protein: ASSLVSGRADEQF
V gene: TRBV5-1; J gene: TRBJ2-4; CDR3 protein: ASSAEGVAKNIQY
V gene: TRBV7-2; J gene: TRBJ2-3; CDR3 protein: ASSFTTGGIDTQY
V gene: TRBV4-1; J gene: TRBJ2-2; CDR3 protein: ASSQLGRNTGELF
V gene: TRBV30; J gene: TRBJ2-7; CDR3 protein: AWSSGTYFYEQY
V gene: TRBV19; J gene: TRBJ2-5; CDR3 protein: ASSIGTPGAQY